One sample yielded the 13 T cell receptor beta chains listed below, sequenced in a study of patients and donors after allogeneic stem cell transplantation. In TCRdb, the RT-PCR reads were re-called with MiXCR into one record per CDR3 protein. The sample has about 410,000 distinct CDR3 sequences, 16% seen once. The sequencing sample was made of blood, either unsorted or a sorted T cell fraction (not recorded which). The receptors were gathered from a human donor who was either an allogeneic HSCT recipient or a stem cell or donor lymphocyte infusion donor (not recorded which). It is not recorded whose cells these are; they may come from a transplant donor.

This clonotype has only a few counts. The V and J genes are TRBV12-3 or TRBV12-4 and TRBJ2-7; D might be TRBD1 (5 bases). Between the trimmed V and J ends, which lost 5 bases and 3 bases, there was a span of 8 bases. The CDR3 runs to 12 residues. The CDR3 nucleotides are TGTGCCAGCAGTGTTGACAGCTACGAGCAGTACTTC. This sequence encodes CASSVDSYEQYF.

The chain couples TRBV10-3 to TRBJ2-3; 8 positions match TRBD1. CDR1 and CDR2 from the germline V gene are ENHRY and SYGVKD. The trim removed 6 bases at V and 2 bases at J, leaving 13 bases unmatched. The CDR3 runs to 17 residues. CDR3 loop: CAISSPQGVGYTDTQYF. CDR3 bases: TGTGCCATCAGCAGTCCACAGGGGGTGGGGTACACAGATACGCAGTATTTT.

This clonotype has only a few counts. CDR3: CASSARTRADTEAFF. The CDR3 coding sequence is TGTGCCAGCAGCGCCAGGACGAGAGCCGACACTGAAGCTTTCTTT. The rearrangement uses TRBV7-9 and TRBJ1-1; D is undetermined. Germline CDR1 SEHNR, CDR2 FQNEAQ (reference sequence). The V gene lost 5 bases and the J gene lost 3 bases, with 16 bases spanning the gap. The CDR3 totals 15 residues.

Many counts were recorded for this clonotype. The chain links TRBV6-1 to TRBJ2-1; 10 positions match TRBD2. The CDR3 runs 16 residues. The germline gives CDR1 MNHNS, CDR2 SASEGT. With 6 bases clipped from V and 1 base from J, the junction kept 6 bases outside the gene matches. The CDR3 protein is CASRDTSGISYNEQFF. The CDR3 DNA follows: TGTGCCAGCAGAGATACTAGCGGGATATCCTACAATGAGCAGTTCTTC.

At least ten counts were recorded for this clonotype. The CDR3 DNA is TGCGCCAGCAGCCAAGATAAAGGGGTACCCAATGAGCAGTTCTTC. The encoded protein is CASSQDKGVPNEQFF. The rearrangement links TRBV4-1 to TRBJ2-1, with TRBD1 as a possible D gene (5 bases). V shed 0 bases and J shed 6 bases, with 12 bases lying between them. Per germline, CDR1 MGHRA and CDR2 YSYEKL. This CDR3 has 15 amino acids.

This clonotype was detected ten times or more. This chain links TRBV13 with TRBJ2-2; 7 nucleotides align to TRBD1. Trimming cost V 5 bases and J 6 bases; bases outside gene matches: 21. CDR1 and CDR2 (germline): PRHDT, FYEKMQ (reference sequence). This CDR3 is 19 amino acids long. The CDR3 bases are TGTGCCAGCAGCAAATCCCCCCCCGACAGGGTCTGGTTCGCCGGGGAGCTGTTTTTT. This sequence encodes CASSKSPPDRVWFAGELFF. Combining the CDR3 with reference TRBV13 and TRBJ2-2 gives the whole variable domain AAGVIQSPRHLIKEKRETATLKCYPIPRHDTVYWYQQGPGQDPQFLISFYEKMQSDKGSIPDRFSAQQFSDYHSELNMSSLELGDSALYFCASSKSPPDRVWFAGELFFGEGSRLTVL.

This clonotype was detected only a few times. The chain joins TRBV6-2 or TRBV6-3 to TRBJ1-2; TRBD1 is a possible D gene (6 bases). V was cut by 4 bases and J by 4 bases, with 13 bases left in between. This CDR3 has 14 amino acids. In germline, CDR1 is MNHEY, CDR2 SVGEGT. The DNA for the CDR3 is TGTGCCAGCAGTTTCGCCGGGACAATCTATGGCTACACCTTC. Protein: CASSFAGTIYGYTF.

This clonotype was counted only a few times. The V call is TRBV20-1, the J call TRBJ2-5, with TRBD2 matching 11 bases. This CDR3 region has 15 residues. Germline V CDR1 and CDR2: DFQATT, SNEGSKA (reference sequence). V lost 3 bases to trimming and J lost 2 bases; unmatched junction nucleotides: 5. The CDR3 DNA sequence: TGCAGTGCTAGCATAGCGGGGGGGCCACAAGAGACCCAGTACTTC. Protein: CSASIAGGPQETQYF.

The DNA of the CDR3 is TGTGCCAGCAGCTTAAGTAAGGTCCCAGCCTACGAGCAGTACTTC. Translation: CASSLSKVPAYEQYF. The chain links TRBV7-3 to TRBJ2-7; D is undetermined. Germline loops: CDR1 SGHTA, CDR2 FQGTGA. This CDR3 spans 15 amino acids. V lost 1 base to trimming and J lost 2 bases, with 12 bases between them.

The count of this clonotype is one. The chain employs TRBV3-1 and TRBJ2-3; D is ambiguous. From germline, CDR1 is LGHDT and CDR2 YNNKEL (reference sequence). The CDR3 is 14 residues long. V was clipped by 2 bases and J by 2 bases, with 8 bases between them. CDR3 loop: CASSQWQATDTQYF. CDR3 nucleotide sequence: TGTGCCAGCAGCCAATGGCAGGCCACAGATACGCAGTATTTT.

This clonotype was counted only a few times. The rearrangement uses TRBV11-3 and TRBJ2-7; D might be TRBD1 or TRBD2, each matching 6 bases. CDR1 SGHNT and CDR2 YENEEA come from the germline V gene. V lost 5 bases and J lost 3, with 11 bases in between. This CDR3 spans 13 amino acids. CDR3 residues: CASSAGHFYEQYF. The CDR3 bases are TGTGCCAGCAGCGCGGGACACTTCTACGAGCAGTACTTC.

The sample holds a few counts of this clonotype. The gene calls are TRBV3-1 and TRBJ1-6, with D possibly matching TRBD1 (5 bases). The CDR3 consists of 18 residues. The germline V gene has CDR1 LGHDT and CDR2 YNNKEL (reference sequence). Trimming removed 0 bases at V and 4 bases at J, with 16 bases between. The CDR3, as DNA: TGTGCCAGCAGCCAAGATCTTGCGCAGGGCCCTTATAATTCACCCCTCCACTTT. Translation: CASSQDLAQGPYNSPLHF.

This clonotype was counted many times. This chain joins TRBV20-1 and TRBJ2-5; no definite D call. V was pared by 6 bases and J by 4 bases, with 12 bases between. The CDR3 consists of 12 residues. The germline V gene encodes CDR1 DFQATT and CDR2 SNEGSKA (reference sequence). The CDR3 DNA follows: TGCAGTGCCAACACAGATAGAGAGACCCAGTACTTC. Its translation is CSANTDRETQYF.